This record looks at one TCR beta chain sequence and its context. Its antigen remains undetermined. No qualities accompany the bases; no much larger clone lies one base away. CD8 naive samples were CD45RO-negative cells positively selected for CCR7, giving a CD45RA+CCR7+ population that excluded TemRA cells. The donors were healthy, HIV-negative adults with no recently reported acute infections or vaccinations. Every donor was a Caucasian adult living in Nashville, Tennessee, USA. After blood collection by leukapheresis, PBMCs were isolated using Ficoll-Histopaque density gradient centrifugation and then cryopreserved in the vapor phase of liquid nitrogen. Purity and quantity of every magnetically sorted T cell population were checked by analytical flow cytometry. From each sorted fraction, genomic DNA was isolated and quantified by UV absorbance on a Nanodrop 2000c. Using the deep immunoSEQ assay, multiplex PCR amplified TCR CDR3 regions from genomic DNA. Extracted genomic DNA from each cell subset was distributed evenly across all wells of several immunoSEQ 96-well plates, and each plate was treated as a replicate. Each replicate PCR for sorted subsets received approximately 220 ng genomic DNA, equal to about 30,000 T cell genomes. Purified libraries were quantified with a Qubit 3.0 fluorometer, sized on a Bioanalyzer 2100, and re-quantified with the KAPA Library Quantification kit. A separate single-read 150-cycle Illumina NextSeq 550 flow cell was used to sequence each immunoSEQ 96-well plate. Processing in the source paper ran as follows. Because only junctional sequences without quality scores were contained in the immunoSEQ output, filtering matching that applied to full-length reads could not be performed. Sequences were annotated with PyIR, a Python wrapper for IgBLAST v1.9, using IMGT germline references to assign V/J genes and CDR3. Any read was removed if the V/J assignment was weak (E-value above 1e-6), the CDR3 was missing, or the read contained stop codons, out-of-frame junctions, or ambiguous translated residues. V3J clonotypes were defined as sequences sharing an identical inferred V gene, J gene, and CDR3 amino acid sequence. To compute the percentage overlap between repertoires, the number of shared unique clonotypes was divided by the size of the smaller repertoire. RTK rarefaction, the Chao1 estimator, and Recon v2.1 estimates of unobserved clonotypes were used to assess repertoire richness. Generation probabilities for all TCRbeta clonotypes obtained by the gDNA method from a few donors were computed using OLGA. TCRdb carries this immuneACCESS record with in-frame sequences only. Its versions omit some clonotypes, under half of them owing to an unresolved V gene in the studies checked, with the rest unexplained. V and J calls plus clone size are reproduced from that table; the DNA served to infer D and trimming. The sample contains roughly 2 million clones, about 95% of them found a single time. The ten biggest clones cover 0.9% to 1.3% of the sample.

The data belong to a study of shared clonotypes between healthy human individuals (dated by TCRdb to the early 2020s). Concerning the study at large: Three men and two women, aged 18 to 49 years, made up the cohort. For each donor, CD4 naive and CD4 memory were each run on three plates, CD8 naive on two plates, and CD8 memory on one plate. To estimate repertoire size and how much clonotypes are shared between individuals, the study performed deep sequencing of blood TCR repertoires from a few healthy adults. Libraries were prepared and TCR repertoires were sequenced by different laboratories using diverse techniques, in order to increase sequencing depth and limit assay-specific biases. Each donor's leukapheresis produced roughly between roughly 0.9 and 9 billion PBMCs. The investigation overall reported the following: Even with the large sequencing depth, rarefaction of the sorted-subset datasets indicated that sequencing was incomplete. Naive subsets generally had larger estimated clonotype richness than memory subsets did. Only blood was sampled, and tissue TCR repertoires likely differ from those in blood. Sharing across a few donors was observed for approximately 4.6% of naive CD4, over 3% of naive CD8, over 2% of memory CD4, and about 0.4% of memory CD8 clonotypes. The genetic and exposure-history diversity represented was limited by the small number of donors. Pairwise subsampling led to the expectation that sequencing depth would affect the degree of clonotype sharing among donors. Compared with non-shared clonotypes, the clonotypes found in all four sorted-subset donors had higher generation probabilities.

As encoded in the germline V gene (reference sequence), CDR1 is SGHKS while CDR2 is YYEKEE. Trimming accounts for 4 bases at V and 0 bases at J, while the number of junction bases matched to no gene is 5. The CDR3 starts with the cysteine, ends with the phenylalanine, and has 15 residues. The sequence is cut down to CDR3 DNA, 45 bases in frame from base 1. This TCR was recovered from a man aged 18 to 29 in good health. Here the chain combines TRBV5-5 and TRBJ2-7; 9 bases in between match TRBD2. The specimen was naive CD8+ T cells sorted from blood. The sample's cell subset or site label, decoded: CD45RA+CCR7+. The nucleotide sequence is TGTGCCAGCAGCCTGACTAGCGGAATCTCCTACGAGCAGTACTTC. Translation gives CASSLTSGISYEQYF.